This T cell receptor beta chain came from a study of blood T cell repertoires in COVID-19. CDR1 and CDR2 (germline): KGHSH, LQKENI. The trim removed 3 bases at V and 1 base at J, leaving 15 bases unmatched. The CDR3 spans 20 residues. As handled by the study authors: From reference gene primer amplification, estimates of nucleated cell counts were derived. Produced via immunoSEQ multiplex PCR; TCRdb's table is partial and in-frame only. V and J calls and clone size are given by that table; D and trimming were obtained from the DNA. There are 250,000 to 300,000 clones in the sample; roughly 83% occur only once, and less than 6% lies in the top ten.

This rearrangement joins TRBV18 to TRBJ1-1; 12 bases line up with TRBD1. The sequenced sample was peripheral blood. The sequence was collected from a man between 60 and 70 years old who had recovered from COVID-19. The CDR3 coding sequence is TGTGCCAGCTCACCCACTAGGGCGGGACAGGGGGCTGGACGGAACACTGAAGCTTTCTTT. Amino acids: CASSPTRAGQGAGRNTEAFF.